The entry below gives a single TCR beta chain sequence along with its context. Its target is unknown. This table comes from immunoSEQ multiplex PCR, and its TCRdb copy is limited to in-frame clones, with some not included. The data show under 200,000 clones, with less than 95% seen just once and approximately 0.64% held by the top ten. The data derive from a study of T cell responses to AZD1222 COVID-19 vaccine. Turning to the study itself: Analysis merged second doses at about 4 or about 12 weeks. Findings and caveats of the study: Just 5 to 7 AZD1222 recipients tested seropositive at baseline. The sample set comprised mostly white British donors with more females, and clonal diversity was possibly underestimated. The study found vaccine-associated CD4 TCRs spanning spike, dominant at 160-218 and 743-854.

Material: peripheral blood, obtained on day 0 of AZD1222 vaccination. The TCR sequence derives from an adult in good health.

CDR3 protein: CASSQGAAGASTDTQYF. DNA for the CDR3: TGTGCCAGCAGCCAAGGCGCGGCGGGAGCAAGCACAGATACGCAGTATTTT. The chain is built from TRBV3-1 (or the pseudogene TRBV3-2) and TRBJ2-3; 7 bases align to TRBD2. The CDR3 runs 17 residues. Per the germline V gene, CDR1 is LGHDT and CDR2 is YNNKEL (reference sequence). V lost 1 base and J lost 0; bases outside the gene matches: 7.